This TCR beta chain was profiled in a study of blood T cell repertoires in COVID-19. Study details: PBMCs, B-cell-depleted T cells, or T cells provided the cDNA or gDNA that made up the material.

Cohorts were based on clinical histories the participants reported. This clone has just a few counts. V was clipped by 2 bases and J by 3 bases, with 13 bases between them. Germline values: CDR1 SGHVS, CDR2 FNYEAQ. The CDR3 covers 16 residues. Measured with immunoSEQ multiplex PCR; TCRdb has only the in-frame clones, and not every one. This table holds a few hundred thousand clones, 85% to 90% found once. This clonotype was sampled from a man aged 18-30 years who had recovered from COVID-19. V gene TRBV7-6 combines with J gene TRBJ2-2, with D possibly being TRBD1 (6 bases). Sample: PBMCs or T cells enriched from blood (not recorded which). The CDR3 nucleotides are TGTGCCAGCAGCTTATTTCAGGGGCGGGACACCGGGGAGCTGTTTTTT. It translates to CASSLFQGRDTGELFF.